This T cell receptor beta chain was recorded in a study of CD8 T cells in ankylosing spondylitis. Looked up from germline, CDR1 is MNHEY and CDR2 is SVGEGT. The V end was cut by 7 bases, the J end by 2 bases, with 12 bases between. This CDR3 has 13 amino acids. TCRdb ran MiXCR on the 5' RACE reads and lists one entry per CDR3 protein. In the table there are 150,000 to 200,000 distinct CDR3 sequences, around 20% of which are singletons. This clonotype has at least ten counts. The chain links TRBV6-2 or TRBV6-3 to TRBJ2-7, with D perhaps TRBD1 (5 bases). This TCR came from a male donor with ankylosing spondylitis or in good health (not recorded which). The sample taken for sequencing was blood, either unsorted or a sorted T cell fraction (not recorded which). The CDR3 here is CASNQGLPYEQYF. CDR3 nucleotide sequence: TGTGCCAGCAATCAGGGCCTGCCCTACGAGCAGTACTTC.